This T cell receptor (beta chain) derives from a study of blood T cell repertoires in COVID-19. Study background: T cells, B-cell-depleted T cells, or PBMCs provided the cDNA or gDNA that served as material.

With 4 bases removed from V and 6 bases from J, the gap between germline ends came to 17 bases. This CDR3 is built from 15 residues. The germline V gene encodes CDR1 SGHAT and CDR2 FQDESV (reference sequence). Generated by immunoSEQ multiplex PCR, the TCRdb table keeps only in-frame clones and is missing some. The table shows 22,000 or so clones, with 88% occurring only once. The V call is TRBV11-1, the J call TRBJ2-3; TRBD1 is a possible D gene (5 bases). The sequencing sample was made of peripheral blood. This receptor was taken from a human donor in a cohort sampled during active COVID-19. The donor label of this sample is uncertain. The CDR3 nucleotides are TGTGCCAGCAGCTCACAGGACCCCTCCTGGGATACGCAGTATTTT. This translates into CASSSQDPSWDTQYF.